A single sample gave rise to the 4 T cell receptor beta chains below, sequenced in a study of cytomegalovirus exposure and HLA in healthy donors (dated by TCRdb to about 2017). Libraries were built with the immunoSEQ multiplex PCR assay. For the multiplex PCR, a mixture combining 60 forward primers for TCR Vbeta segments and 13 reverse primers for TCR Jbeta segments was used. TCRdb provides this immuneACCESS table in a form limited to in-frame rearrangements. Some clones are lacking; in checked studies, under half of them reflect an unresolved V gene, and why the rest are absent is not known. The sample table contains 95,000 to 100,000 clones; only one count was recorded for less than 80% of them. About 2% of the sample lies in the top ten. Sequenced input: PBMCs. Receptor source: a man in his forties in good health and CMV-seronegative.

The chain carries TRBV4-3 and TRBJ2-7; D unresolved. The ends were cut back, 1 base at V and 1 base at J, with 8 bases in the middle. CDR1 LGHNA and CDR2 YSLEER come from the germline V gene. The length of the CDR3 is 14 residues. CDR3 region: CASSQGPRSYEQYF. In DNA, the CDR3 is TGCGCCAGCAGCCAAGGTCCCAGATCCTACGAGCAGTACTTC.

A remark on this clone: The sample holds other DNA sequences that translate to the same CDR3. The chain uses TRBV23-1 and TRBJ1-1; D perhaps matches TRBD1 (5 bases). TRBV23-1 is an ORF; its function is uncertain. The CDR3 sequence is 13 residues long. V lost 7 bases to trimming and J lost 8 bases, with 17 bases between them. Written as DNA, the CDR3 is TGCGCCAGCAACTTGGGGAGGGGAACCGAAGCTTTCTTT. Amino acid sequence: CASNLGRGTEAFF.

This chain links TRBV9 with TRBJ2-3; D may be TRBD2 (5 bases). Between the trimmed V and J ends, which lost 6 bases and 1 base, there was a span of 15 bases. CDR3 length equals 15 residues. CDR1 and CDR2 from the germline V gene are SGDLS and YYNGEE. As DNA, the CDR3 is TGTGCCAGCACCCCGGGTATTAGCGGCACAGATACGCAGTATTTT. Its protein is CASTPGISGTDTQYF. The full variable domain, its missing parts supplied by reference TRBV9 and TRBJ2-3, is DSGVTQTPKHLITATGQRVTLRCSPRSGDLSVYWYQQSLDQGLQFLIQYYNGEERAKGNILERFSAQQFPDLHSELNLSSLELGDSALYFCASTPGISGTDTQYFGPGTRLTVL.

The count of this clone is one. This sequence joins TRBV5-4 and TRBJ2-7; 8 nucleotides align to TRBD1. V shed 0 bases and J 4 bases; nucleotides not matched to a gene: 12. Germline lookup yields CDR1 SGHNT and CDR2 YYREEE (reference sequence). The CDR3 sequence is 17 residues long. This CDR3 is CASSLGTLQGAYYEQYF. In DNA form, the CDR3 reads TGTGCCAGCAGCTTGGGCACCCTCCAGGGGGCTTATTACGAGCAGTACTTC.